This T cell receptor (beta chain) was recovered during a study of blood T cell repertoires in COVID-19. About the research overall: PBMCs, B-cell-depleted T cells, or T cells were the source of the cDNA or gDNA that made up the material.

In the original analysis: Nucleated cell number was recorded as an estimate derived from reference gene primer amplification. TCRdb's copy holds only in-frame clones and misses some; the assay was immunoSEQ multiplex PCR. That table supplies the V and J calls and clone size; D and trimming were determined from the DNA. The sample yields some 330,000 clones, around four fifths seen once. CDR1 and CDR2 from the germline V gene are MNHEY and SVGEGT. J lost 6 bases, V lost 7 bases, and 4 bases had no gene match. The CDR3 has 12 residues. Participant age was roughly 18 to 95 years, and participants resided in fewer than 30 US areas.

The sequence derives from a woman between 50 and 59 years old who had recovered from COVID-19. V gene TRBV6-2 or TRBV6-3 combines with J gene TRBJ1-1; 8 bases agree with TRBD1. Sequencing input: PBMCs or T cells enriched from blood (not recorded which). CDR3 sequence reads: CASTPGGPEAFF. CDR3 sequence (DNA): TGTGCCAGCACCCCAGGGGGCCCTGAAGCTTTCTTT.